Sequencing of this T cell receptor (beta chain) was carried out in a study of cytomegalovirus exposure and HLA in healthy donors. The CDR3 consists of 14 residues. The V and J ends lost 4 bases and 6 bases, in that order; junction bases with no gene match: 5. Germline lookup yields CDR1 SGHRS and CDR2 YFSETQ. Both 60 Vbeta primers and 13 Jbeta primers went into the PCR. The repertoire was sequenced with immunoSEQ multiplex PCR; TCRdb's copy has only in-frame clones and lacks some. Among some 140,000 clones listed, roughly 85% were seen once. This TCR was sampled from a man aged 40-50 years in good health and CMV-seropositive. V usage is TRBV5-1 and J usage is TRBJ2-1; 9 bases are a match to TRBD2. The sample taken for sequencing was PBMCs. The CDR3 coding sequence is TGCGCCAGCAGCCGGGGACTAGCCGGCAATGAGCAGTTCTTC. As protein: CASSRGLAGNEQFF. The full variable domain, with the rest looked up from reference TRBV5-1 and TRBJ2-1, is KAGVTQTPRYLIKTRGQQVTLSCSPISGHRSVSWYQQTPGQGLQFLFEYFSETQRNKGNFPGRFSGRQFSNSRSEMNVSTLELGDSALYLCASSRGLAGNEQFFGPGTRLTVL.